These T cell receptor beta chains were read from a single sample in a study of shared clonotypes between healthy human individuals. The protocol was immunoSEQ multiplex PCR, while the TCRdb copy is restricted to in-frame clones and leaves out a portion. The table shows 600,000 to 750,000 clones, with less than 80% occurring only once. Material: memory CD4+ T cells sorted from blood. These receptors were collected from a woman in her thirties in good health. Both conserved end residues are part of each CDR3. The order of the fields is CDR3 protein, J gene, clone size, V gene, CDR3 length. Size is stated for part of the rows, as once, few or many counts, or as a class when the clone is expanded.

CDR3 protein: CASSSNDWRGTKGQYF
J gene: TRBJ2-7
clone size: -
V gene: TRBV25-1
CDR3 length: 16

CDR3 protein: CASSLYGGWNEQYF
J gene: TRBJ2-7
clone size: -
V gene: TRBV5-4
CDR3 length: 14

CDR3 protein: CASRSIWTSGSYNEQFF
J gene: TRBJ2-1
clone size: few
V gene: TRBV5-1
CDR3 length: 17

CDR3 protein: CASSFVLTFPNYNEQFF
J gene: TRBJ2-1
clone size: few
V gene: TRBV11-1
CDR3 length: 17

CDR3 protein: CASSLMGNTEAFF
J gene: TRBJ1-1
clone size: -
V gene: TRBV7-3
CDR3 length: 13

CDR3 protein: CASSATGPNTEAFF
J gene: TRBJ1-1
clone size: -
V gene: TRBV10-2
CDR3 length: 14

CDR3 protein: CAWSGGSGSLDTQYF
J gene: TRBJ2-3
clone size: -
V gene: TRBV30
CDR3 length: 15

CDR3 protein: CASSPTDNGNTIYF
J gene: TRBJ1-3
clone size: many
V gene: TRBV5-1
CDR3 length: 14

CDR3 protein: CAWSVQGKQFF
J gene: TRBJ2-1
clone size: -
V gene: TRBV30
CDR3 length: 11

CDR3 protein: CASSAGRRNTQETQYF
J gene: TRBJ2-5
clone size: -
V gene: TRBV2
CDR3 length: 16

CDR3 protein: CASSVLAGKGDAEQYF
J gene: TRBJ2-7
clone size: -
V gene: TRBV19
CDR3 length: 16

CDR3 protein: CASSLGQTNTEAFF
J gene: TRBJ1-1
clone size: -
V gene: TRBV27
CDR3 length: 14

CDR3 protein: CASSTAGELLETQYF
J gene: TRBJ2-5
clone size: -
V gene: TRBV18
CDR3 length: 15

CDR3 protein: CASIFLRFLPRVREYQPQHF
J gene: TRBJ1-5
clone size: once
V gene: TRBV6-9
CDR3 length: 20

CDR3 protein: CASSDQAKNEQFF
J gene: TRBJ2-1
clone size: once
V gene: TRBV6-4
CDR3 length: 13

CDR3 protein: CASSLASLALNTGELFF
J gene: TRBJ2-2
clone size: -
V gene: TRBV5-8
CDR3 length: 17

CDR3 protein: CASSSPAGLEKLFF
J gene: TRBJ1-4
clone size: -
V gene: TRBV7-2
CDR3 length: 14

CDR3 protein: CASSEYEIMNTEAFF
J gene: TRBJ1-1
clone size: -
V gene: TRBV2
CDR3 length: 15

CDR3 protein: CATRPGRFASYEQYF
J gene: TRBJ2-7
clone size: -
V gene: TRBV15
CDR3 length: 15

CDR3 protein: CASGAGTKQFF
J gene: TRBJ2-1
clone size: -
V gene: TRBV6-5
CDR3 length: 11

CDR3 protein: CASSLGVLETQYF
J gene: TRBJ2-5
clone size: once
V gene: TRBV5-1
CDR3 length: 13

CDR3 protein: CASSSGLARSGELFF
J gene: TRBJ2-2
clone size: -
V gene: TRBV7-9
CDR3 length: 15

CDR3 protein: CASSLGIEQFF
J gene: TRBJ2-1
clone size: -
V gene: TRBV7-2
CDR3 length: 11

CDR3 protein: CASSQDMEETQYF
J gene: TRBJ2-5
clone size: -
V gene: TRBV14
CDR3 length: 13

CDR3 protein: CASSFLQNTGELFF
J gene: TRBJ2-2
clone size: -
V gene: TRBV7-9
CDR3 length: 14

CDR3 protein: CASSAPTPGGPGTQYF
J gene: TRBJ2-3
clone size: -
V gene: TRBV9
CDR3 length: 16

CDR3 protein: CASSLFGSEHEQYF
J gene: TRBJ2-7
clone size: -
V gene: TRBV5-1
CDR3 length: 14

CDR3 protein: CASTSGYNEQFF
J gene: TRBJ2-1
clone size: -
V gene: TRBV2
CDR3 length: 12

CDR3 protein: CASRGSGTRTDTQYF
J gene: TRBJ2-3
clone size: -
V gene: TRBV2
CDR3 length: 15

CDR3 protein: CASSSSSGGYNEQFF
J gene: TRBJ2-1
clone size: -
V gene: TRBV5-1
CDR3 length: 15

CDR3 protein: CSGGEGVTQYF
J gene: TRBJ2-5
clone size: -
V gene: TRBV29-1
CDR3 length: 11

CDR3 protein: CAISILAGEQYF
J gene: TRBJ2-7
clone size: -
V gene: TRBV10-3
CDR3 length: 12

CDR3 protein: CASTEHTNTGELFF
J gene: TRBJ2-2
clone size: few
V gene: TRBV28
CDR3 length: 14

CDR3 protein: CASSYSRAPGYNEQFF
J gene: TRBJ2-1
clone size: -
V gene: TRBV5-8
CDR3 length: 16

CDR3 protein: CASSSTPVKGAMHF
J gene: TRBJ1-5
clone size: -
V gene: TRBV18
CDR3 length: 14

CDR3 protein: CASSEVEGHSGLQYF
J gene: TRBJ2-7
clone size: -
V gene: TRBV6-1
CDR3 length: 15

CDR3 protein: CASSAHSGANVLTF
J gene: TRBJ2-6
clone size: -
V gene: TRBV7-2
CDR3 length: 14

CDR3 protein: CASSLDRNNQPQHF
J gene: TRBJ1-5
clone size: -
V gene: TRBV11-2
CDR3 length: 14

CDR3 protein: CASSLAGLGNTIYF
J gene: TRBJ1-3
clone size: once
V gene: TRBV28
CDR3 length: 14

CDR3 protein: CASKTNRGKSGELFF
J gene: TRBJ2-2
clone size: -
V gene: TRBV9
CDR3 length: 15

CDR3 protein: CASSSQGEVTEAFF
J gene: TRBJ1-1
clone size: few
V gene: TRBV6-5
CDR3 length: 14

CDR3 protein: CSVKGLAGAGETQYF
J gene: TRBJ2-5
clone size: -
V gene: TRBV29-1
CDR3 length: 15

CDR3 protein: CASSFGGGHGNEKLFF
J gene: TRBJ1-4
clone size: -
V gene: TRBV5-1
CDR3 length: 16

CDR3 protein: CASAGTGRRNQPQHF
J gene: TRBJ1-5
clone size: -
V gene: TRBV19
CDR3 length: 15

CDR3 protein: CASSHLGSGNTIYF
J gene: TRBJ1-3
clone size: -
V gene: TRBV27
CDR3 length: 14

CDR3 protein: CASTEAAGASYGEQYF
J gene: TRBJ2-7
clone size: few
V gene: TRBV6-6
CDR3 length: 16

CDR3 protein: CASSVWGEPASTDTQYF
J gene: TRBJ2-3
clone size: -
V gene: TRBV9
CDR3 length: 17

CDR3 protein: CASSLGTGGLSYEQYF
J gene: TRBJ2-7
clone size: many
V gene: TRBV5-5
CDR3 length: 16

CDR3 protein: CASTLAELNTEAFF
J gene: TRBJ1-1
clone size: -
V gene: TRBV6-1
CDR3 length: 14

CDR3 protein: CASSQVRWEGGSYNEQFF
J gene: TRBJ2-1
clone size: once
V gene: TRBV14
CDR3 length: 18

CDR3 protein: CASSLETGGELFF
J gene: TRBJ2-2
clone size: few
V gene: TRBV5-4
CDR3 length: 13

CDR3 protein: CASSLGVVGSYNEQFF
J gene: TRBJ2-1
clone size: -
V gene: TRBV5-1
CDR3 length: 16

CDR3 protein: CARIRKAYEQYF
J gene: TRBJ2-7
clone size: -
V gene: TRBV5-1
CDR3 length: 12

CDR3 protein: CASSQGWGGKDTQYF
J gene: TRBJ2-3
clone size: -
V gene: TRBV4-1
CDR3 length: 15

CDR3 protein: CASSLVRGEYNEQFF
J gene: TRBJ2-1
clone size: -
V gene: TRBV5-4
CDR3 length: 15

CDR3 protein: CASKTGRNTEAFF
J gene: TRBJ1-1
clone size: few
V gene: TRBV6-5
CDR3 length: 13

CDR3 protein: CASSRRGSGSTDTQYF
J gene: TRBJ2-3
clone size: few
V gene: TRBV2
CDR3 length: 16